This T cell receptor beta chain originates from a study of T cell responses to AZD1222 COVID-19 vaccine (dated by TCRdb to the early 2020s). A note on the overall study: TCR sequencing was performed for roughly 250 trial participants, of whom around 210 were given two doses of AZD1222 and some 25 were given two doses of MenACWY control vaccine. Enrollment into the trials was organized by age into subgroups of 18-55, 56-69 and 70-plus years, and those subgroups contained roughly 150, 30 and 60 TCR-sequenced participants, respectively. The investigation overall reported the following: A significant rise in spike-specific TCR breadth and depth was observed after two AZD1222 doses relative to day 0 and relative to MenACWY recipients. Participants were mostly white British, with more females than males. The authors suggested clonal diversity may have been underestimated. Because no samples from the day 14 peak response were available, repertoires could be characterized only after the peak T cell response. Epitopes outside the regions mutated in the B.1.351 and B.1.1.7 variants were reportedly recognized by nearly half of the unique spike-specific TCRs. Conclusions about previously exposed vaccinees were limited because only a handful of AZD1222 recipients were SARS-CoV-2 seropositive at baseline. The 56-69-year group was small, and its depth increase did not reach significance, likely because of low power. The vaccine-associated CD4 TCRs covered the entire spike protein, and the dominant responses fell in regions 160-218 and 743-854.

Regarding this clone: Its cognate antigen has yet to be identified. No base qualities exist here, and no much larger clone lies one base off it.

The CDR3 regions of human TCRbeta chains were analyzed by immunosequencing. In the source study's methods: TCRs in the repertoires were compared against a reference library of SARS-CoV-2-specific TCRs that had been generated with the MIRA antigen-specificity platform. Breadth was defined as the fraction of unique TCRs that were SARS-CoV-2-associated, and depth was defined as the fraction of total T cells that were SARS-CoV-2-associated. Each spike-specific TCR was assigned to its reactive spike region and to a CD4 or CD8 class using the MIRA data. Log10-transformed breadth and depth values were compared by one-way ANOVA with Sidak's multiple comparisons tests. TCRdb's version of the immuneACCESS table is confined to in-frame rearrangements and falls short of the full clone set. An unresolved V gene accounts for under half of the shortfall where checked; the remainder is of unknown origin. V, J and clone size derive from that table, while D and trimming were established from the DNA sequence. Recorded for this sample are 95,000 to 110,000 clones; around 93% of them occurred a single time. The ten biggest clones cover about 8.1% of the sample.

The V and J ends are trimmed by 3 bases and 2 bases, leaving 9 bases between them. The germline V gene encodes CDR1 SGHTA and CDR2 FQGNSA. The cysteine opens and the phenylalanine closes a CDR3 of 14 amino acids. Solely the CDR3 DNA is kept, with 42 bases framed from the first base. Taken with the paper, the label for time point translates to: about 28 days (+/-7) after the second vaccine dose. AZD1222 recipients given second doses at about 4 weeks or at about 12 weeks were pooled, since spike-specific TCR depth and breadth were not found to differ between the two schedules. Samples from vaccinated people were obtained from the UK trials COV001 and COV002, which included a single-blind randomized controlled phase 2/3 trial of AZD1222 (ChAdOx1 nCoV-19) in healthy adults. For TCRbeta chain sequencing, PBMC samples were collected from trial participants at day 0 and at day 28 after the second dose.

The source of this sequence is an adult who received the AZD1222 COVID-19 vaccine. The chain employs TRBV7-2 and TRBJ2-3; the best D guess is TRBD2, with 5 bases matching. Specimen: peripheral blood, collected 28 days after the second AZD1222 dose. The CDR3 loop reads CASSLAGLTDTQYF. The DNA reads TGTGCCAGCAGCTTGGCGGGCCTCACAGATACGCAGTATTTT.